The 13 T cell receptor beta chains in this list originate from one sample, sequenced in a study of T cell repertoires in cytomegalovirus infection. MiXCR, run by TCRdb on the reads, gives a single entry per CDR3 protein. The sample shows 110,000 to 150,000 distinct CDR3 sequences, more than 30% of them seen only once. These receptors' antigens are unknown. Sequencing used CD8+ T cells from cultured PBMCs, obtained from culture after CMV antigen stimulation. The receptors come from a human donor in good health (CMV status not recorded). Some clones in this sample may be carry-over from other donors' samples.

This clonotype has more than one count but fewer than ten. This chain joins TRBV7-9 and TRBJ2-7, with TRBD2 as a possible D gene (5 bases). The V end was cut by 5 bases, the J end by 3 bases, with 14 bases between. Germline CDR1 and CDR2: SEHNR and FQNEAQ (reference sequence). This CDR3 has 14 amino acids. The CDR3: CASSPRGVGYEQYF. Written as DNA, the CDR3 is TGTGCCAGCAGCCCACGGGGAGTGGGCTACGAGCAGTACTTC.

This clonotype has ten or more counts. The CDR3 DNA is TGTGCCAGCAGCTTGGTGGGACTAGCGGGAGCGGAGACCCAGTACTTC. Amino acids: CASSLVGLAGAETQYF. J is TRBJ2-5 and V is TRBV5-4, with 14 bases identical to TRBD2. The CDR3 spans 16 residues. Germline V gene sequence: CDR1 SGHNT, CDR2 YYREEE (reference sequence). J lost 5 bases, V lost 0 bases, and 3 bases had no gene match.

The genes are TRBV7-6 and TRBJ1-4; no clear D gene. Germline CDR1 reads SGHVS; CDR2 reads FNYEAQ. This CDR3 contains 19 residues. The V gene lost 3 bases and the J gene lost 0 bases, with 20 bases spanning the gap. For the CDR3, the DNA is TGTGCCAGCAGCTTGGTGGGATTAGAGGTTCTCCCAACTAATGAAAAACTGTTTTTT. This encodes CASSLVGLEVLPTNEKLFF. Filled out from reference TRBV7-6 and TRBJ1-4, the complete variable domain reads GAGVSQSPRYKVTKRGQDVALRCDPISGHVSLYWYRQALGQGPEFLTYFNYEAQQDKSGLPNDRFSAERPEGSISTLTIQRTEQRDSAMYRCASSLVGLEVLPTNEKLFFGSGTQLSVL.

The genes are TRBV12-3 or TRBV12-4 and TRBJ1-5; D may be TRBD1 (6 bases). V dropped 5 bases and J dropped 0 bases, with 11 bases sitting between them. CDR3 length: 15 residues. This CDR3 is CASSPGDNSNQPQHF. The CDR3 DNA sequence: TGTGCCAGCAGTCCAGGGGATAATAGCAATCAGCCCCAGCATTTT.

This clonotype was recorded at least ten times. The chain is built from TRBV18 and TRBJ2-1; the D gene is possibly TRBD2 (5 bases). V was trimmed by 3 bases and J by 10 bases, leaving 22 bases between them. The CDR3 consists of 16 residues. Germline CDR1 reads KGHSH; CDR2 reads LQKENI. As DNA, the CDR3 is TGTGCCAGCTCACCGGAAGAAAGGGCGACTACGGGAGAGCAGTTCTTC. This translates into CASSPEERATTGEQFF.

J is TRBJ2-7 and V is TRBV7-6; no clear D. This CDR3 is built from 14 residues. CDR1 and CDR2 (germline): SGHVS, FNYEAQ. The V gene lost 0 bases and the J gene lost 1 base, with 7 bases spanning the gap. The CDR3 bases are TGTGCCAGCAGCTTAGCGCTTACGTCCTACGAGCAGTACTTC. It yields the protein CASSLALTSYEQYF. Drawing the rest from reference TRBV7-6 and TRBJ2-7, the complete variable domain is GAGVSQSPRYKVTKRGQDVALRCDPISGHVSLYWYRQALGQGPEFLTYFNYEAQQDKSGLPNDRFSAERPEGSISTLTIQRTEQRDSAMYRCASSLALTSYEQYFGPGTRLTVT.

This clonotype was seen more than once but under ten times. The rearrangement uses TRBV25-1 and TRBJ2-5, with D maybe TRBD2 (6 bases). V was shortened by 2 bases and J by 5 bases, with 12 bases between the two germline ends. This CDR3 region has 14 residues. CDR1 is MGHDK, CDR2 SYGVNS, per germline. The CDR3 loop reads CASSEGGVGETQYF. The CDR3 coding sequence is TGTGCCAGCAGTGAAGGAGGGGTTGGGGAGACCCAGTACTTC.

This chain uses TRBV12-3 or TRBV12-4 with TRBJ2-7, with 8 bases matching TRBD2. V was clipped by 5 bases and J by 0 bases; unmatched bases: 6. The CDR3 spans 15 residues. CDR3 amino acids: CASSPSGGPSYEQYF. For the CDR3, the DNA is TGTGCCAGCAGTCCCTCGGGAGGGCCCTCCTACGAGCAGTACTTC.

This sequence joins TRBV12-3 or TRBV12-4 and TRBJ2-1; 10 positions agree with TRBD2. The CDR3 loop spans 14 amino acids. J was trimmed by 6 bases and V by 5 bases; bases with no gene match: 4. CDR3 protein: CASSPSGGINEQFF. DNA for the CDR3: TGTGCCAGCAGTCCTAGCGGGGGTATCAATGAGCAGTTCTTC.

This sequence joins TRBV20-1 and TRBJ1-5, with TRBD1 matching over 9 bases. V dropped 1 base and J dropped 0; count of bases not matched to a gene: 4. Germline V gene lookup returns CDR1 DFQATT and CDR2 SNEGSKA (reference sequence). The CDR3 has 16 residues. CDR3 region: CSARGDRDYSNQPQHF. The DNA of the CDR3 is TGCAGTGCTAGAGGGGACAGGGACTATAGCAATCAGCCCCAGCATTTT.

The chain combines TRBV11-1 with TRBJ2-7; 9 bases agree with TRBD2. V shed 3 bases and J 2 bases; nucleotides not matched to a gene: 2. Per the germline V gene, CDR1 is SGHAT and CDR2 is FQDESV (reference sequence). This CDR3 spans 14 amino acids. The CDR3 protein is CASSFSGSPYEQYF. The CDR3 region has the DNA TGTGCCAGCAGCTTTAGCGGGAGCCCCTACGAGCAGTACTTC.

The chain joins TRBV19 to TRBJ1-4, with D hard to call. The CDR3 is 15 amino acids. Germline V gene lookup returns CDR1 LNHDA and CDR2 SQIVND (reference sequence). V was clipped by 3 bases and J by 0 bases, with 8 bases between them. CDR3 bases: TGTGCCAGTAGTATGGGCAGTTCAACTAATGAAAAACTGTTTTTT. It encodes CASSMGSSTNEKLFF.

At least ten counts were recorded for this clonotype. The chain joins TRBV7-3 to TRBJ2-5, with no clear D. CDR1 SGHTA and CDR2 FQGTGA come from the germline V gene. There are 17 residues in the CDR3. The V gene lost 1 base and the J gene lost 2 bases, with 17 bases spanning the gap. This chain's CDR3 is CASSLKWDRKRQETQYF. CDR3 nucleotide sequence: TGTGCCAGCAGCTTAAAATGGGATCGGAAGCGTCAAGAGACCCAGTACTTC.